This note documents a single TCR beta chain sequence. The antigen remains unidentified. The record originates from a study of T cells in Graves' hyperthyroidism and ophthalmopathy. Germline CDR1 is SGHRS and CDR2 is YFSETQ. This CDR3 contains 15 residues. Trimming at V came to 0 bases and at J to 5 bases, leaving 2 bases not matched to a gene. RNA transcripts gave rise to amplified TCR beta CDR3 regions. First-round RT-PCR of the TCR CDR3 relied on the HTBI primer set. One entry per CDR3 protein, called by TCRdb with MiXCR from the multiplex PCR reads. The data contain about 400,000 distinct CDR3 sequences, around 14% of them singletons. General study results and limits: Peripheral blood also featured most of the thyroid clonotypes expanded above 0.001.

The material sequenced was blood. The rearrangement joins TRBV5-1 to TRBJ2-3; 11 positions agree with TRBD2. The receptor's source is a woman under 40 with Graves' hyperthyroidism. The CDR3 DNA reads as TGCGCCAGCAGCTTGGGTAGCGGGAGGGGAGATACGCAGTATTTT. This gives the protein CASSLGSGRGDTQYF.